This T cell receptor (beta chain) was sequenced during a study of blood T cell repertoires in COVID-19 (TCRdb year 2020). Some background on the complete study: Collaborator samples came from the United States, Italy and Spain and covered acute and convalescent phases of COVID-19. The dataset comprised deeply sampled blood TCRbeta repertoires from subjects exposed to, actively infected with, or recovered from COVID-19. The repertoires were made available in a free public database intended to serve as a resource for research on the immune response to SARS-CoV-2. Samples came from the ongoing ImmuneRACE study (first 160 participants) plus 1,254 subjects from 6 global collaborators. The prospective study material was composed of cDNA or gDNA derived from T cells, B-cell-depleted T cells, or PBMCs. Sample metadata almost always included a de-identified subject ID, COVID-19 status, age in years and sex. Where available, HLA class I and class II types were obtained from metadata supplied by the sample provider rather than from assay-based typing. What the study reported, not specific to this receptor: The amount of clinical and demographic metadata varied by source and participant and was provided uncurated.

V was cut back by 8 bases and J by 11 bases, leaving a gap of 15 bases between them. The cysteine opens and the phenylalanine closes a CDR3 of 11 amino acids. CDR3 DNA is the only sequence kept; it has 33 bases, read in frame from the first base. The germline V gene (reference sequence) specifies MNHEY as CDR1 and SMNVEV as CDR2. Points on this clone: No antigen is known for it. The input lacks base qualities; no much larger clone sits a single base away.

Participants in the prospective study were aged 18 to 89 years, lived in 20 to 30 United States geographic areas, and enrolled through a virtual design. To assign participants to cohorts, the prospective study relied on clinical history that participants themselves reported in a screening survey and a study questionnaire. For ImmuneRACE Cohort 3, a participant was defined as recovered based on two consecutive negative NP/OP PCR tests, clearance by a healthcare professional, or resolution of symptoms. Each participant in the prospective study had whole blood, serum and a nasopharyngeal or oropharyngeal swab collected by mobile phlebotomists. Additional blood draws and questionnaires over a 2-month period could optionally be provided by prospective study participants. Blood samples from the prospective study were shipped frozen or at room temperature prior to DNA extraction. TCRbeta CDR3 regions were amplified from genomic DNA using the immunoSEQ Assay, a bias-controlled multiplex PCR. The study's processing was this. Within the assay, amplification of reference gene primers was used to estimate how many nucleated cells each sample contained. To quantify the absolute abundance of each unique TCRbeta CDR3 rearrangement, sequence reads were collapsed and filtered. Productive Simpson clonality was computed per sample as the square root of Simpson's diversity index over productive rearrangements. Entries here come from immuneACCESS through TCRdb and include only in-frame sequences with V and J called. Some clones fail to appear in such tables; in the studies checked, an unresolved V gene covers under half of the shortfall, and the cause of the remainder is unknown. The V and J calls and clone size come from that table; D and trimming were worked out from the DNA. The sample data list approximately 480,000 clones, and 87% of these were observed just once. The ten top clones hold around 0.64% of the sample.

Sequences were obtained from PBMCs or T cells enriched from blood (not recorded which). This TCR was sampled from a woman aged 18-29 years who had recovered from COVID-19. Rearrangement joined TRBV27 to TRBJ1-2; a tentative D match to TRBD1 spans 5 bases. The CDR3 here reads CASGRGGGYTF. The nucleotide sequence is TGTGCCAGCGGGCGGGGCGGCGGTTACACCTTC.